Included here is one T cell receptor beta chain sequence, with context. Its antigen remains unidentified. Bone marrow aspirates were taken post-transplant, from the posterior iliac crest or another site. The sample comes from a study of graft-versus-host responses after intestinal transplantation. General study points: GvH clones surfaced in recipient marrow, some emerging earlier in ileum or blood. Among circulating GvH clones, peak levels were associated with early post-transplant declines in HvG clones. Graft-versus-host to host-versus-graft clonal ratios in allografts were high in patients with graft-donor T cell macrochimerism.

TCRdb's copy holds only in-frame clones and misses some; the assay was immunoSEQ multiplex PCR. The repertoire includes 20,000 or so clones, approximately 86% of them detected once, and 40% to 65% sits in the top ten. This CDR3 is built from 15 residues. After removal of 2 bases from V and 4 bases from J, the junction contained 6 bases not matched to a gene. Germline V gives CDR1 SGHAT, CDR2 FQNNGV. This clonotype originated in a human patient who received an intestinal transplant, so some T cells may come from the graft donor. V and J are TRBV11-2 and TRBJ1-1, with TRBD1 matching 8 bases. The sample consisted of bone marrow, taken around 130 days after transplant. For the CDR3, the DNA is TGTGCCAGCAGCTTAAGCGAGACAGGGGTCACTGAAGCTTTCTTT. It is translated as CASSLSETGVTEAFF.